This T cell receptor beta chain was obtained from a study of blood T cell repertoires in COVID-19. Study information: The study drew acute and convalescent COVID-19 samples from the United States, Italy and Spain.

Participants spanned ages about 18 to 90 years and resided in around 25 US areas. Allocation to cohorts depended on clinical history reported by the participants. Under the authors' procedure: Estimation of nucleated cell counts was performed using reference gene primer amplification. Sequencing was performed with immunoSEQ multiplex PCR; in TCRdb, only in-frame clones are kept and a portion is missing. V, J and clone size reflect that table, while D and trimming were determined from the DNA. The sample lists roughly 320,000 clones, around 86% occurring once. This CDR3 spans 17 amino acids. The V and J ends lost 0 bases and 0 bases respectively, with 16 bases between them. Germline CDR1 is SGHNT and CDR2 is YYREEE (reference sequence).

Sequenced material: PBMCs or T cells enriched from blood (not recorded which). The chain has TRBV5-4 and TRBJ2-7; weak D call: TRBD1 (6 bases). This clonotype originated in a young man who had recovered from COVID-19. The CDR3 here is CASSLGDGQLTSYEQYF. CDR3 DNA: TGTGCCAGCAGCTTGGGGGACGGACAGCTAACCTCCTACGAGCAGTACTTC.